This TCR beta chain was sequenced for a study of blood T cell repertoires in COVID-19. Across the study: The United States, Italy and Spain provided the acute and convalescent COVID-19 samples.

V lost 5 bases and J lost 2, with 10 bases in between. The CDR3 runs to 15 residues. Germline V gene data show CDR1 as MNHEY and CDR2 as SMNVEV (reference sequence). The data were produced by immunoSEQ multiplex PCR, yet TCRdb's version contains in-frame clones alone and is incomplete. This sample has 250,000 to 300,000 clones; less than 85% occur once, and the top ten carry about 4.6%. This chain links TRBV27 with TRBJ2-6, with D maybe TRBD1 (5 bases). The TCR was taken from a man between 60 and 75 years old who had recovered from COVID-19. The sequencing input was peripheral blood. The CDR3 coding sequence is TGTGCCAGCAGTCCCGTCAGGGCTGGGGCCAACGTCCTGACTTTC. Translating it yields CASSPVRAGANVLTF.